A selection of T cell receptor beta chains follows, all from one sample in a study of early T cells in non-severe SARS-CoV-2 infection. TCRdb itself ran the 5' RACE reads through MiXCR, one entry per CDR3 protein. This sample carries roughly 56,000 distinct CDR3 sequences, 8.2% of them seen once, and the ten largest clones take 4% to 5.5%. Sequencing used whole blood. These receptors all come from an adult who was a healthcare worker with PCR-confirmed SARS-CoV-2 infection or an uninfected control (not recorded which). CDR3s include the opening cysteine and the closing phenylalanine or tryptophan. Fields, in order: CDR3 DNA, CDR3 protein, clone size, V gene, D gene, J gene. D genes are given only for firm matches. Clone sizes are given selectively: once, few, many, or a class where the clone is expanded.

TGTGCCAGCAGTGAAGGGGAATATACGCAGTATTTT,CASSEGEYTQYF,-,TRBV2,-,TRBJ2-3
TGCGCCAGCAGCCCCCGAGGCTTGGGAGCAGGCACAGATACGCAGTATTTT,CASSPRGLGAGTDTQYF,-,TRBV4-1,-,TRBJ2-3
TGTGCCAGCATTCCTGGGGGGTTACTCACAGATACGCAGTATTTT,CASIPGGLLTDTQYF,few,TRBV7-2,-,TRBJ2-3
TGTGCCAGCAGTGACATACGGGACAGCGAAACCTATGGCTACACCTTC,CASSDIRDSETYGYTF,many,TRBV6-4,TRBD1,TRBJ1-2
TGCAGTGCTAGTAACAGGGGTTATGGCTACACCTTC,CSASNRGYGYTF,-,TRBV20-1,TRBD1,TRBJ1-2
TGCAGTGCCCTACCGACTAGCGGGCTCAATGAGCAGTTCTTC,CSALPTSGLNEQFF,many,TRBV20-1,TRBD2,TRBJ2-1
TGCGCCAGCAGCTTGGACGGAAGGGATGAGCAGTTCTTC,CASSLDGRDEQFF,many,TRBV5-1,-,TRBJ2-1
TGTGCCAGCATTAGCTCCCGACTAGCGGGGGGGCCAAGAGATCGCGAGCAGTACTTC,CASISSRLAGGPRDREQYF,few,TRBV2,TRBD2,TRBJ2-7
TGTGCCAGCAGCTTAGAAGTCCCGGGAACTACGCAGTATTTT,CASSLEVPGTTQYF,medium-sized,TRBV11-2,-,TRBJ2-3
TGTGCCAGCAGCGTACTAGCGACCGGCACAGATACGCAGTATTTT,CASSVLATGTDTQYF,few,TRBV7-9,TRBD2,TRBJ2-3
TGTGCCAGCAGTTTATCGGGGCAGGGGATCGAGACCCAGTACTTC,CASSLSGQGIETQYF,-,TRBV27,-,TRBJ2-5
TGTGCCAGCAGCTGGGGCTCCTACGAGCAGTACTTC,CASSWGSYEQYF,few,TRBV11-2,-,TRBJ2-7
TGCGCCAGCAGCTTTTCGACAGGCCAAGAGACCCAGTACTTC,CASSFSTGQETQYF,many,TRBV5-1,-,TRBJ2-5
TGTGCCAGCAGCTCCCAAGTGATAGCGGGAGGCCGGGGTAGGGATGAGCAGTTCTTC,CASSSQVIAGGRGRDEQFF,many,TRBV7-8,TRBD2,TRBJ2-1
TGTGCCATCAGTGAGTACGACAGGGGCGGAGGTCAGCCCCAGCATTTT,CAISEYDRGGGQPQHF,few,TRBV10-3,TRBD1,TRBJ1-5
TGTGCCAGCAGTTACTCGAAGGTAGCTGAAGCTTTCTTT,CASSYSKVAEAFF,-,TRBV6-2/TRBV6-3,-,TRBJ1-1
TGTGCCAGCAGCCTGTTCGCGAACACCGGGGAGCTGTTTTTT,CASSLFANTGELFF,-,TRBV5-8,-,TRBJ2-2
TGTGCCAGCAGCTTCCAAGAGACCCAGTACTTC,CASSFQETQYF,many,TRBV5-1,-,TRBJ2-5
TGTGCCACCAGCAGAGGGGAGACCCAGTACTTC,CATSRGETQYF,few,TRBV15,-,TRBJ2-5
TGTGCCAGCTCAGCCGTTTGGGGGGACATTCAGTACTTC,CASSAVWGDIQYF,many,TRBV18,-,TRBJ2-4
TGTGCCAGCAGCTCGGACACTAAAGAGACCCAGTACTTC,CASSSDTKETQYF,many,TRBV5-4,-,TRBJ2-5
TGCGCCAGCAGCCAACAGAAGGGGGGCTACGAGCAGTACTTC,CASSQQKGGYEQYF,-,TRBV4-1,-,TRBJ2-7